This T cell receptor (beta chain) was captured by sequencing in a study of T cells in Graves' hyperthyroidism and ophthalmopathy. This clonotype was seen many times. Amplification of TCR beta CDR3 regions used RNA as the template. HTBI primers were the set used in a first-round RT-PCR of the TCR CDR3. Using its own MiXCR run on the multiplex PCR reads, TCRdb lists one record per CDR3 protein. The table lists 470,000 or so distinct CDR3 sequences, more than 20% of them singletons, with about 26% in the top ten. Among the patients, aged 18 to 65, hyperthyroidism was newly diagnosed and had lasted under 2 months. Clinicians diagnosed patients from clinical symptoms, serum thyroxine and TRAb, thyroid ultrasound and orbital computed tomography. This receptor was obtained from a man younger than 35 with Graves' hyperthyroidism. The specimen sequenced was blood.

The CDR3 is CASSLWTDNYEQYF. Written as DNA, the CDR3 is TGTGCCAGCAGTTTGTGGACTGACAACTACGAGCAGTACTTC. V and J are TRBV28 and TRBJ2-7, with D possibly TRBD2 on 5 matching bases. Trimming took 3 bases from V and 3 from J, leaving 12 bases between them. The CDR3 spans 14 residues. Germline assignment: CDR1 MDHEN and CDR2 SYDVKM.